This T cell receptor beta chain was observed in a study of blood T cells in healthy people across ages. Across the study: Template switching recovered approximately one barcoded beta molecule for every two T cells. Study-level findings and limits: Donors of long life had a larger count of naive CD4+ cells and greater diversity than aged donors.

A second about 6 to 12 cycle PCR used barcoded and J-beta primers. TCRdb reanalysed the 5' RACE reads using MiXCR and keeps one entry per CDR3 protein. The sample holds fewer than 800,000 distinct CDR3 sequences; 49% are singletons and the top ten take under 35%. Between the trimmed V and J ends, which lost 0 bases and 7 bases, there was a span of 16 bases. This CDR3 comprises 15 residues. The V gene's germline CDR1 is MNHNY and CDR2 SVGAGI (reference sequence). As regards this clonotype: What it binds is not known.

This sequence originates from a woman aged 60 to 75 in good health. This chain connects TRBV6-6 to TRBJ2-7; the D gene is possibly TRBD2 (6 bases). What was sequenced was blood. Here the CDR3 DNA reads TGTGCCAGCAGTTACTCGGGCGGGGTGAGGAATGAGCAGTACTTC. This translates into CASSYSGGVRNEQYF.